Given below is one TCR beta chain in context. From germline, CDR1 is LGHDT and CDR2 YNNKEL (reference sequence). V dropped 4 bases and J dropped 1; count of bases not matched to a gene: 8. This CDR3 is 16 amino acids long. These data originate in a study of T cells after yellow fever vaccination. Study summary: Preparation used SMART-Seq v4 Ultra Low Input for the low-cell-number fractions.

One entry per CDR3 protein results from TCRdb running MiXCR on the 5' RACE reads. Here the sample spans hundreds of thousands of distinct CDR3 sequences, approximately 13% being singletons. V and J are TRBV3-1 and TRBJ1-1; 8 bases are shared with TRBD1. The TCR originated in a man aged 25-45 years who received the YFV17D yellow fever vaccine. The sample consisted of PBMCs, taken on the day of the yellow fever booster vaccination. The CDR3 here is CASSLSRGTGNTEAFF. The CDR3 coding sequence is TGTGCCAGCAGCCTAAGCAGGGGGACAGGGAACACTGAAGCTTTCTTT. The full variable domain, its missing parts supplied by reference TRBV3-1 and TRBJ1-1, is DTAVSQTPKYLVTQMGNDKSIKCEQNLGHDTMYWYKQDSKKFLKIMFSYNNKELIINETVPNRFSPKSPDKAHLNLHINSLELGDSAVYFCASSLSRGTGNTEAFFGQGTRLTVV.